This TCR beta chain is from a study of T cells expressing NK-cell markers. This CDR3 is built from 11 residues. CDR1 is MNHEY and CDR2 is SVGEGT in the germline V gene. As for this clonotype: As yet, its antigen is unknown.

Researchers built TCR beta cDNA using 5'RACE template switching with UMIs. TCRdb derives one entry per CDR3 protein from the 5' RACE reads, leaving out DNA. The table lists about 540,000 distinct CDR3 sequences. Study-wide results and caveats: Expanded NKG2C+ T cell clones had unclear HCMV specificity. Six donors carried dominant NKG2C+ clonotypes that made up roughly 1.0-7.0% of their CD8+ T cells.

The chain links TRBV6-2 or TRBV6-3 to TRBJ2-2; TCRdb calls TRBD2, which cannot be checked without DNA. This receptor was identified in a man aged 18 to 29 in good health. The sequencing input was blood T cells: a sorted CD56 or NKG2C T cell subset, CD4+ or CD8+ T cells, or bulk PBMC T cells (not recorded which). Here the CDR3 reads CASFGGGELFF.